These T cell receptor beta chains were read from a single sample in a study of T-cell reconstitution after alpha-beta-depleted transplantation in children. Via MiXCR, TCRdb re-called the PCR reads, giving one row per CDR3 protein. Among approximately 1,000,000 distinct CDR3 sequences, about 29% were seen once, and the ten largest hold 28%. Source: PBMCs, mostly from graft donor cells, taken 360 days after TCRalphabeta/CD19-depleted stem cell transplant. All receptors come from a boy under two years old who had a stem cell transplant for SCID, so the T cells may come from the graft donor. Both conserved end residues are part of each CDR3. The D gene is left open where the match is weak. The size of a clone is reported for some rows only, either as once, few or many, or as a class for expanded clones.

d_call: .; j_call: TRBJ1-5; v_call: TRBV6-1; clone_size: .; cdr3_nt: TGTGCCAGCAGTGTCCCGGGACCCAATCAGCCCCAGCATTTT; cdr3_aa: CASSVPGPNQPQHF
d_call: .; j_call: TRBJ1-1; v_call: TRBV6-5; clone_size: few; cdr3_nt: TGTGCCAGCTTTAGGGAACCGAACACTGAAGCTTTCTTT; cdr3_aa: CASFREPNTEAFF
d_call: .; j_call: TRBJ2-7; v_call: TRBV6-5; clone_size: few; cdr3_nt: TGTGCCAGCAGTTCGGGAACGACAGCGGCCTACGAGCAGTACTTC; cdr3_aa: CASSSGTTAAYEQYF
d_call: .; j_call: TRBJ2-5; v_call: TRBV20-1; clone_size: many; cdr3_nt: TGCAGTGCTAGCGCCAGCCAAGAGACCCAGTACTTC; cdr3_aa: CSASASQETQYF
d_call: .; j_call: TRBJ1-1; v_call: TRBV24-1; clone_size: .; cdr3_nt: TGTGCCACCAGAGAGTCCAGGGAGAACACTGAAGCTTTCTTT; cdr3_aa: CATRESRENTEAFF
d_call: .; j_call: TRBJ2-3; v_call: TRBV2; clone_size: few; cdr3_nt: TGTGCCAGCAGTGCCTTCACAGATACGCAGTATTTT; cdr3_aa: CASSAFTDTQYF
d_call: .; j_call: TRBJ2-4; v_call: TRBV5-1; clone_size: .; cdr3_nt: TGCGCCAGCAGCTTGGGAGGGCTCCAAAACATTCAGTACTTC; cdr3_aa: CASSLGGLQNIQYF
d_call: .; j_call: TRBJ2-6; v_call: TRBV5-1; clone_size: few; cdr3_nt: TGCGCCAGCAGCTTAGGAGGCGCGAAGTCCTCTGGGGCCAACGTCCTGACTTTC; cdr3_aa: CASSLGGAKSSGANVLTF
d_call: .; j_call: TRBJ1-6; v_call: TRBV3-1; clone_size: .; cdr3_nt: TGTGCCAGCAGCCACTCAGGGAGCCCCCTCCACTTT; cdr3_aa: CASSHSGSPLHF
d_call: .; j_call: TRBJ2-3; v_call: TRBV5-1; clone_size: few; cdr3_nt: TGCGCCAGCAGCTTGGACATGGGAATGGATACGCAGTATTTT; cdr3_aa: CASSLDMGMDTQYF
d_call: .; j_call: TRBJ2-5; v_call: TRBV6-2/TRBV6-3; clone_size: few; cdr3_nt: TGTGCCAGCAGTTACAGGGCCCAAGAGACCCAGTACTTC; cdr3_aa: CASSYRAQETQYF
d_call: .; j_call: TRBJ1-1; v_call: TRBV12-3/TRBV12-4; clone_size: few; cdr3_nt: TGTGCCAGCAGTTGTTGTGGGGGAAGGACTGAAGCTTTCTTT; cdr3_aa: CASSCCGGRTEAFF
d_call: .; j_call: TRBJ2-6; v_call: TRBV5-5; clone_size: few; cdr3_nt: TGTGCCAGCAGCTCTGCAGGGGCCCTATCCTCTGGGGCCAACGTCCTGACTTTC; cdr3_aa: CASSSAGALSSGANVLTF
d_call: TRBD1; j_call: TRBJ2-1; v_call: TRBV10-3; clone_size: .; cdr3_nt: TGTGCCATCAGGGGACAGGGGATCTGGGATGAGCAGTTCTTC; cdr3_aa: CAIRGQGIWDEQFF
d_call: .; j_call: TRBJ1-4; v_call: TRBV18; clone_size: .; cdr3_nt: TGTGCCAGCTCACCAAGGCATCTTCGTCTAGAGAATGAAAAACTGTTTTTT; cdr3_aa: CASSPRHLRLENEKLFF
d_call: .; j_call: TRBJ2-2; v_call: TRBV28; clone_size: .; cdr3_nt: TGTGCCAGCAGCCTTTGGGGGATCGGGGATACCGGGGAGCTGTTTTTT; cdr3_aa: CASSLWGIGDTGELFF
d_call: TRBD2; j_call: TRBJ2-1; v_call: TRBV4-1; clone_size: few; cdr3_nt: TGCGCCAGCAGCCAAACCCTCGAGCGGGGGGGCCGGTTCGATGAGCAGTTCTTC; cdr3_aa: CASSQTLERGGRFDEQFF
d_call: .; j_call: TRBJ2-2; v_call: TRBV20-1; clone_size: few; cdr3_nt: TGCAGTGCTAGAGATGCAAGAATACTCACCGGGGAGCTGTTTTTT; cdr3_aa: CSARDARILTGELFF
d_call: .; j_call: TRBJ2-3; v_call: TRBV4-1; clone_size: .; cdr3_nt: TGCGCCAGCAGCCGCAAGTCGCAGGGTTCACACACAGATACGCAGTATTTT; cdr3_aa: CASSRKSQGSHTDTQYF
d_call: .; j_call: TRBJ1-2; v_call: TRBV7-2; clone_size: few; cdr3_nt: TGTGCCAGCAGCTTAGACGGACGGATCTATGGCTACACCTTC; cdr3_aa: CASSLDGRIYGYTF
d_call: TRBD2; j_call: TRBJ2-1; v_call: TRBV2; clone_size: few; cdr3_nt: TGTGCCAGCAAGCGGGGGAATTCCTACAATGAGCAGTTCTTC; cdr3_aa: CASKRGNSYNEQFF
d_call: .; j_call: TRBJ1-5; v_call: TRBV7-2; clone_size: few; cdr3_nt: TGTGCCAGCAGCTTTGGGGTAGGGTTGTCGAGCAATCAGCCCCAGCATTTT; cdr3_aa: CASSFGVGLSSNQPQHF
d_call: TRBD1; j_call: TRBJ1-1; v_call: TRBV10-3; clone_size: many; cdr3_nt: TGTGCCATCAGTGAGTCAGGGGGCCGGAACACTGAAGCTTTCTTT; cdr3_aa: CAISESGGRNTEAFF
d_call: TRBD1; j_call: TRBJ2-1; v_call: TRBV5-1; clone_size: .; cdr3_nt: TGCGCCAGCAGCTTATCTCGGACAGGTTCCTACAATGAGCAGTTCTTC; cdr3_aa: CASSLSRTGSYNEQFF
d_call: TRBD1; j_call: TRBJ1-1; v_call: TRBV5-6; clone_size: few; cdr3_nt: TGTGCCAGCAGCCTAGTCAGGGGGCCTGAAGCTTTCTTT; cdr3_aa: CASSLVRGPEAFF
d_call: TRBD1; j_call: TRBJ2-2; v_call: TRBV12-3/TRBV12-4; clone_size: .; cdr3_nt: TGTGCCAGCATGCAAAGGGACAGGACAAGAACCGGGGAGCTGTTTTTT; cdr3_aa: CASMQRDRTRTGELFF
d_call: .; j_call: TRBJ1-1; v_call: TRBV12-3/TRBV12-4; clone_size: .; cdr3_nt: TGTGCCAGCAGTTTCCGAAGGTTGGGGGCGGACACTGAAGCTTTCTTT; cdr3_aa: CASSFRRLGADTEAFF
d_call: .; j_call: TRBJ2-2; v_call: TRBV18; clone_size: .; cdr3_nt: TGTGCCAGCTCACCACCGGGAAGTCGCACCGGGGAGCTGTTTTTT; cdr3_aa: CASSPPGSRTGELFF
d_call: .; j_call: TRBJ2-5; v_call: TRBV7-9; clone_size: few; cdr3_nt: TGTGCCAGCAGCTTAGGAGGGCACCCAGGGGAGACCCAGTACTTC; cdr3_aa: CASSLGGHPGETQYF
d_call: TRBD1; j_call: TRBJ2-4; v_call: TRBV15; clone_size: .; cdr3_nt: TGTGCCACCAGCAGACTTCCGGGACAGGGTAAAAACATTCAGTACTTC; cdr3_aa: CATSRLPGQGKNIQYF
d_call: .; j_call: TRBJ1-6; v_call: TRBV5-1; clone_size: .; cdr3_nt: TGCGCCAGCAGCTTGTCCCAGTCCGGGAATAATTCACCCCTCCACTTT; cdr3_aa: CASSLSQSGNNSPLHF
d_call: .; j_call: TRBJ1-4; v_call: TRBV15; clone_size: few; cdr3_nt: TGTGCCACCAGCGGGCGTTTGCGGGAAAAACTGTTTTTT; cdr3_aa: CATSGRLREKLFF
d_call: .; j_call: TRBJ2-2; v_call: TRBV28; clone_size: .; cdr3_nt: TGTGCCAGCAGCCAGTTTAGGCGGAACACCGGGGAGCTGTTTTTT; cdr3_aa: CASSQFRRNTGELFF
d_call: TRBD1; j_call: TRBJ2-4; v_call: TRBV19; clone_size: .; cdr3_nt: TGTGCCAGTAGTATTGGGGACACAGGGGACATTCAGTACTTC; cdr3_aa: CASSIGDTGDIQYF
d_call: TRBD1; j_call: TRBJ2-5; v_call: TRBV15; clone_size: few; cdr3_nt: TGTGCCACCAGCGACAGGGACCAAGAGACCCAGTACTTC; cdr3_aa: CATSDRDQETQYF
d_call: .; j_call: TRBJ2-2; v_call: TRBV20-1; clone_size: .; cdr3_nt: TGCAGTGCTAGGGCCCGGGACCGCCAACGGGACACCGGGGAGCTGTTTTTT; cdr3_aa: CSARARDRQRDTGELFF
d_call: .; j_call: TRBJ2-7; v_call: TRBV12-3/TRBV12-4; clone_size: .; cdr3_nt: TGTGCCAGCAGTCTACGGACAGGACTAAGCGAGCAGTACTTC; cdr3_aa: CASSLRTGLSEQYF
d_call: .; j_call: TRBJ2-2; v_call: TRBV20-1; clone_size: .; cdr3_nt: TGCAGTGCTAGAGCCCAGGGCAGCTTATCGAACACCGGGGAGCTGTTTTTT; cdr3_aa: CSARAQGSLSNTGELFF
d_call: .; j_call: TRBJ1-2; v_call: TRBV15; clone_size: .; cdr3_nt: TGTGCCACCAGCAGAGACCAGGGAGACTATGGCTACACCTTC; cdr3_aa: CATSRDQGDYGYTF
d_call: .; j_call: TRBJ1-6; v_call: TRBV10-3; clone_size: few; cdr3_nt: TGTGCCATCAGTGCAGGTGTTTATAATTCACCCCTCCACTTT; cdr3_aa: CAISAGVYNSPLHF
d_call: .; j_call: TRBJ2-7; v_call: TRBV12-3/TRBV12-4; clone_size: .; cdr3_nt: TGTGCCAGCAGTTTCCGGGTCCCCCGGGCATACGAGCAGTACTTC; cdr3_aa: CASSFRVPRAYEQYF
d_call: TRBD1; j_call: TRBJ2-1; v_call: TRBV29-1; clone_size: .; cdr3_nt: TGCAGCGTTGGGGCCGGGACAGTAGCCTACAATGAGCAGTTCTTC; cdr3_aa: CSVGAGTVAYNEQFF
d_call: TRBD2; j_call: TRBJ2-1; v_call: TRBV20-1; clone_size: .; cdr3_nt: TGCAGTGCCAGCGGGGCTAGGTGGAATGAGCAGTTCTTC; cdr3_aa: CSASGARWNEQFF
d_call: TRBD1; j_call: TRBJ2-7; v_call: TRBV19; clone_size: .; cdr3_nt: TGTGCCAGTAGCCCTCCGGGACAGGGACGCGAGCAGTACTTC; cdr3_aa: CASSPPGQGREQYF
d_call: .; j_call: TRBJ1-1; v_call: TRBV19; clone_size: .; cdr3_nt: TGTGCCAGTAGTATAGACCGGGGAGCGGCTGAAGCTTTCTTT; cdr3_aa: CASSIDRGAAEAFF
d_call: TRBD2; j_call: TRBJ2-3; v_call: TRBV5-1; clone_size: few; cdr3_nt: TGCGCCAGCAGCCCTAGCGGGGCTACAGATACGCAGTATTTT; cdr3_aa: CASSPSGATDTQYF
d_call: .; j_call: TRBJ1-5; v_call: TRBV4-3; clone_size: .; cdr3_nt: TGCGCCAGCAGCCAAGTTATAAGTAGCAATCAGCCCCAGCATTTT; cdr3_aa: CASSQVISSNQPQHF
d_call: TRBD2; j_call: TRBJ2-1; v_call: TRBV5-1; clone_size: few; cdr3_nt: TGCGCCAGCGCCGGACTAGCGGGGGGGCCTTACAATGAGCAGTTCTTC; cdr3_aa: CASAGLAGGPYNEQFF